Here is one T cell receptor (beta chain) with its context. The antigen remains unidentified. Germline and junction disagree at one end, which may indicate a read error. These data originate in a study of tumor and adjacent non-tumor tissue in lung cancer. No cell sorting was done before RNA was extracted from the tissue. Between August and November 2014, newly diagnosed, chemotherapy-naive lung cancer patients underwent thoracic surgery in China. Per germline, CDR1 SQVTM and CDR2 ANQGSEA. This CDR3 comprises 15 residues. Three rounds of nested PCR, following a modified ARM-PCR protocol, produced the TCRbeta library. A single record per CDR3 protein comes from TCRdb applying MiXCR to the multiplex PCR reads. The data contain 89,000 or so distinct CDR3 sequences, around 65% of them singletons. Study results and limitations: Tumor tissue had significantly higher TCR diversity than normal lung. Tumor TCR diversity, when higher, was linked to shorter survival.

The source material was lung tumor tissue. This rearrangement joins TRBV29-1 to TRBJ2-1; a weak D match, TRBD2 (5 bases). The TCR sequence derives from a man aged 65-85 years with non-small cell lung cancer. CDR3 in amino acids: CSVDPGKRTYNGQFF. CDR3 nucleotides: TGCAGCGTTGACCCCGGGAAGAGGACGTACAATGGGCAGTTCTTC.